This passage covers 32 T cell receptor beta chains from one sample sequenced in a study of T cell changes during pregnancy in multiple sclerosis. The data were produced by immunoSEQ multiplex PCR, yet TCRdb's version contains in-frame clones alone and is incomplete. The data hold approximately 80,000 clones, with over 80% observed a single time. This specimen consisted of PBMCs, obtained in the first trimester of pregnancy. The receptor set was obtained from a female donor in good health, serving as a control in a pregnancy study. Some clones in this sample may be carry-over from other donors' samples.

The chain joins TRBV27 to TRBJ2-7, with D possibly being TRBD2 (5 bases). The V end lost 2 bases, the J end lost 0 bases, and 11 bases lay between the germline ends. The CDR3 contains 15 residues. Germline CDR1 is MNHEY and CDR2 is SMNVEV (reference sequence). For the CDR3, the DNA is TGTGCCAGCAGTTTACGGGCGGGCAGCTCCTACGAGCAGTACTTC. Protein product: CASSLRAGSSYEQYF.

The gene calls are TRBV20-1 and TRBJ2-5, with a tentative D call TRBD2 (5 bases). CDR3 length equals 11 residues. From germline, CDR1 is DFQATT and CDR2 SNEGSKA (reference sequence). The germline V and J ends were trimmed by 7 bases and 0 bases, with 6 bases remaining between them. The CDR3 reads CSGSDQETQYF. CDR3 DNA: TGCAGTGGTAGCGACCAAGAGACCCAGTACTTC.

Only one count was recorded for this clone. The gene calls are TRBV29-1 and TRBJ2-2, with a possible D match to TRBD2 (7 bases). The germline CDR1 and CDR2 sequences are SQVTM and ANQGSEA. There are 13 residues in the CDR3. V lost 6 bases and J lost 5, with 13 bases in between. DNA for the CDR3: TGCAGCGTCCGAGGGGGGGGGACCGGGGAGCTGTTTTTT. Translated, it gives CSVRGGGTGELFF.

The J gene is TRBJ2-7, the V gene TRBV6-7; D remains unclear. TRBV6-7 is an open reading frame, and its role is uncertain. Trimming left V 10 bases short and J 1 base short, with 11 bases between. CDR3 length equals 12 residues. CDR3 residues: CAICSWSYEQYF. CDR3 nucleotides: TGTGCCATCTGTAGCTGGTCCTACGAGCAGTACTTC.

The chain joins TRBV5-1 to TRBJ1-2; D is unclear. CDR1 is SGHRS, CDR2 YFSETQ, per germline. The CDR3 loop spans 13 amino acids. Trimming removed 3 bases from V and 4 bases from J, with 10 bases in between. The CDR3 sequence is CASSSGRGYGYTF. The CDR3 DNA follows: TGCGCCAGCAGCTCTGGTAGAGGCTATGGCTACACCTTC.

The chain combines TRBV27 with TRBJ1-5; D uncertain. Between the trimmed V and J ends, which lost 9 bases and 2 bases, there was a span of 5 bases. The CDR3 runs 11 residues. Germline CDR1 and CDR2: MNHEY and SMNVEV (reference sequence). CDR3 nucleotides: TGTGCCAGGGCGGGCAATCAGCCCCAGCATTTT. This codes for CARAGNQPQHF.

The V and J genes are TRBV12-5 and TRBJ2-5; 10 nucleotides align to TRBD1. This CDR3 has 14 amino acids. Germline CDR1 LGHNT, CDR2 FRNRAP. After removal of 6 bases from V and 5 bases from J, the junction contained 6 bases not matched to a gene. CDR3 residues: CASGDMDRGETQYF. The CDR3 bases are TGTGCTAGTGGGGACATGGACAGGGGGGAGACCCAGTACTTC.

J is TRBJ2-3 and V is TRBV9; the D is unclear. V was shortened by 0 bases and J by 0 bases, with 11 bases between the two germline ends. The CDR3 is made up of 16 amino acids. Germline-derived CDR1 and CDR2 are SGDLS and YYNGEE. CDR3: CASSVGPGDSTDTQYF. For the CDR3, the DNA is TGTGCCAGCAGCGTAGGGCCTGGAGATAGCACAGATACGCAGTATTTT. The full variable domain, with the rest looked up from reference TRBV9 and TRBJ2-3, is DSGVTQTPKHLITATGQRVTLRCSPRSGDLSVYWYQQSLDQGLQFLIQYYNGEERAKGNILERFSAQQFPDLHSELNLSSLELGDSALYFCASSVGPGDSTDTQYFGPGTRLTVL.

Written as DNA, the CDR3 is TGTGCCAGCAGCTTATTCGGGAGTGGGACAGATACGCAGTATTTT. This codes for CASSLFGSGTDTQYF. The V call is TRBV7-2, the J call TRBJ2-3; tentative D call: TRBD2 (6 bases). Germline values: CDR1 SGHTA, CDR2 FQGNSA. Trimming took off 2 bases at V and 3 bases at J, with 12 bases between the two ends. The CDR3 is 15 amino acids.

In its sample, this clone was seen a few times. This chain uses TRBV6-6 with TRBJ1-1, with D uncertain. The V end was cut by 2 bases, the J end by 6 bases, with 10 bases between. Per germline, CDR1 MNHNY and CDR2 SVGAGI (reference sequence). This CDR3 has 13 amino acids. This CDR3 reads CASSYLTEPEAFF. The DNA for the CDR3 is TGTGCCAGCAGTTACCTAACCGAACCTGAAGCTTTCTTT.

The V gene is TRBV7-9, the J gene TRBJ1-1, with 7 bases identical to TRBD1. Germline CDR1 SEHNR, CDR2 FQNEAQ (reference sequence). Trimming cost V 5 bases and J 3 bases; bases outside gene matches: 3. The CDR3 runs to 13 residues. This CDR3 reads CASSLTGDTEAFF. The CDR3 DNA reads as TGTGCCAGCAGCCTCACAGGGGACACTGAAGCTTTCTTT.

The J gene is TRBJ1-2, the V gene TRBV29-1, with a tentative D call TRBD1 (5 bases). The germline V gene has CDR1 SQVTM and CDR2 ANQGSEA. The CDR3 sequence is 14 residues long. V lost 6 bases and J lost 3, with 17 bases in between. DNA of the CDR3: TGCAGCGTGACGATAGTGGGGGGTGACTATGGCTACACCTTC. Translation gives CSVTIVGGDYGYTF.

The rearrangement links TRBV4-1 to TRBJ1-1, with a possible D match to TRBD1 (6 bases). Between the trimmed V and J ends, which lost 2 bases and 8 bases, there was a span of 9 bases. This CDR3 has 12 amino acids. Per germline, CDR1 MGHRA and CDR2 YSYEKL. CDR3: CASSQSDREAFF. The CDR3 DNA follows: TGCGCCAGCAGCCAATCAGACAGGGAAGCTTTCTTT.

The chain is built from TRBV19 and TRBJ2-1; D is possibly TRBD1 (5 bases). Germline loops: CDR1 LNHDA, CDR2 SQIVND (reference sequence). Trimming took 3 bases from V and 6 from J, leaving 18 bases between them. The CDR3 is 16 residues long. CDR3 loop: CASSIGTRATGNEQFF. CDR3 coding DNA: TGTGCCAGTAGTATTGGTACTCGGGCTACAGGCAATGAGCAGTTCTTC. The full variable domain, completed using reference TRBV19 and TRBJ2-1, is DGGITQSPKYLFRKEGQNVTLSCEQNLNHDAMYWYRQDPGQGLRLIYYSQIVNDFQKGDIAEGYSVSREKKESFPLTVTSAQKNPTAFYLCASSIGTRATGNEQFFGPGTRLTVL.

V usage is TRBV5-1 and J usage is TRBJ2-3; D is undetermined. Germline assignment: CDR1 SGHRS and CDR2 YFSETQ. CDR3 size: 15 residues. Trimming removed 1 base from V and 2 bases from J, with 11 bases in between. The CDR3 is CASSLMETSTDTQYF. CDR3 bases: TGCGCCAGCAGCTTGATGGAGACTTCCACAGATACGCAGTATTTT.

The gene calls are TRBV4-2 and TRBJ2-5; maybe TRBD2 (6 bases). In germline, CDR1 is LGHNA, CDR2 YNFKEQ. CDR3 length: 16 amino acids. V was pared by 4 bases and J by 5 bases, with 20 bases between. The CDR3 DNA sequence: TGTGCCAGCAGCCCCGGCCACGCTGAGCGGGCGGAGACCCAGTACTTC. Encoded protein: CASSPGHAERAETQYF.

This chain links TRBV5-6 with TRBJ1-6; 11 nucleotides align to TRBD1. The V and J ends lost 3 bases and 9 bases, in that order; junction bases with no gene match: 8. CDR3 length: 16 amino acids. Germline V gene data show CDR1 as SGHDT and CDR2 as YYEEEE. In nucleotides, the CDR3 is TGTGCCAGCAGCTACTCCGGGACAGGGGGGTTTTCACCCCTCCACTTT. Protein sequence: CASSYSGTGGFSPLHF.

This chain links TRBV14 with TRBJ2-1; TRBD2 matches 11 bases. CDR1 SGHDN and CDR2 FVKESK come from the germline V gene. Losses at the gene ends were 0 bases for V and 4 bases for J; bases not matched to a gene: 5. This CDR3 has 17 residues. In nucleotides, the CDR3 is TGTGCCAGCAGCCAAGATTGGCTAGCGGGGGGTTACAATGAGCAGTTCTTC. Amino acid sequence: CASSQDWLAGGYNEQFF.

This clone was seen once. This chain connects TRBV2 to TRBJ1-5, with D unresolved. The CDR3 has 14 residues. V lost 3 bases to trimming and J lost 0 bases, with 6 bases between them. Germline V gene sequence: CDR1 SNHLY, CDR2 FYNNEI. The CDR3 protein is CASSETRSNQPQHF. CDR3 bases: TGTGCCAGCAGTGAGACACGTAGCAATCAGCCCCAGCATTTT.

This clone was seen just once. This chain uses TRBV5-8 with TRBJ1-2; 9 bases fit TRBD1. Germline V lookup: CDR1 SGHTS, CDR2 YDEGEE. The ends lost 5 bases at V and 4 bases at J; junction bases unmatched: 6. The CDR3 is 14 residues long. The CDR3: CASSHRQGGYGYTF. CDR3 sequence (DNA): TGTGCCAGCAGTCATCGACAGGGGGGCTATGGCTACACCTTC.

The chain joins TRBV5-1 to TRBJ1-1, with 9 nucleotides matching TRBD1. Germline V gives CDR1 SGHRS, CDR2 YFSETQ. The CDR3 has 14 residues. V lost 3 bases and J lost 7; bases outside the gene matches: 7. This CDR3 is CASSSLDRGVEAFF. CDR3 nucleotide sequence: TGCGCCAGCAGCTCCCTGGACAGGGGAGTTGAAGCTTTCTTT.

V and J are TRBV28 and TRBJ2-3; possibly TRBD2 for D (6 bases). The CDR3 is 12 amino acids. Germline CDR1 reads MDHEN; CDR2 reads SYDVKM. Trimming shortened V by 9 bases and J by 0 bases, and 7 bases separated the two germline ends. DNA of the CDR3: TGTGCCAGTCGGGAGAGCACAGATACGCAGTATTTT. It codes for CASRESTDTQYF.

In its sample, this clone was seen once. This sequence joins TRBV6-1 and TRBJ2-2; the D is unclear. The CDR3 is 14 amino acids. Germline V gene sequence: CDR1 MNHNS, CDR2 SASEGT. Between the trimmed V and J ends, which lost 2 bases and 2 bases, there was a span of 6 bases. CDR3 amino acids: CASSETLNTGELFF. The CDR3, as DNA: TGTGCCAGCAGTGAAACACTAAACACCGGGGAGCTGTTTTTT.

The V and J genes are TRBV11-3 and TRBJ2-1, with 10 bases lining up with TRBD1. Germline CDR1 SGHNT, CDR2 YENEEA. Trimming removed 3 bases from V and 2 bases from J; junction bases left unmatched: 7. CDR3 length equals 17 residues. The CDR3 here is CASSLNSGTGAYNEQFF. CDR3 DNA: TGTGCCAGCAGCTTGAACTCCGGGACAGGGGCCTACAATGAGCAGTTCTTC.

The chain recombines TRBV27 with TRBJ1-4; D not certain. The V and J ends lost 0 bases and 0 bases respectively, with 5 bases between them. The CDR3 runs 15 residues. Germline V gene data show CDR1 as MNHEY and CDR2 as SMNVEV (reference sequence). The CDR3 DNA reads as TGTGCCAGCAGTTTATCCTCAGCAACTAATGAAAAACTGTTTTTT. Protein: CASSLSSATNEKLFF.

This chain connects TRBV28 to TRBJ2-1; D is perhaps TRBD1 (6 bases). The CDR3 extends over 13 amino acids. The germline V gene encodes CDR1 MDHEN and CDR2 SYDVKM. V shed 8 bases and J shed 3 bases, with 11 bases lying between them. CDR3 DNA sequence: TGTGCCAGCGAGGGGACAAACTACAATGAGCAGTTCTTC. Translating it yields CASEGTNYNEQFF.

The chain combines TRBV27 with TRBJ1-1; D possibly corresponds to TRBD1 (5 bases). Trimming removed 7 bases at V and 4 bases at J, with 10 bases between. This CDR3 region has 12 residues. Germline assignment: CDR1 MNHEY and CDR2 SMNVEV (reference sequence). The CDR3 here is CASKGVGTEAFF. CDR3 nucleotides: TGTGCCAGCAAAGGGGTGGGCACTGAAGCTTTCTTT.

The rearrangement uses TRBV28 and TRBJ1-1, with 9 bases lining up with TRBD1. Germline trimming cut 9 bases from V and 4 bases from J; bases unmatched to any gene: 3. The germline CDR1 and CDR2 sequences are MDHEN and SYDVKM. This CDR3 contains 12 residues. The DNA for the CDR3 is TGTGCCAGTGCGACAGGGGGCACTGAAGCTTTCTTT. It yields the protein CASATGGTEAFF.

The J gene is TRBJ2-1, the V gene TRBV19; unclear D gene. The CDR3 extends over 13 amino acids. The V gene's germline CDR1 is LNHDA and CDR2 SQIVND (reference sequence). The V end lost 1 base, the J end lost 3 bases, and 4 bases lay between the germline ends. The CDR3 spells CASSIGHYNEQFF. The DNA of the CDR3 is TGTGCCAGTAGTATAGGGCACTACAATGAGCAGTTCTTC.

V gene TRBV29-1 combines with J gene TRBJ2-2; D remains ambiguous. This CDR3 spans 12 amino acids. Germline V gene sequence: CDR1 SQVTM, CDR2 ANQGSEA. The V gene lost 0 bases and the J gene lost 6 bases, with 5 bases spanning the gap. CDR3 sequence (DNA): TGCAGCGTTGAAGATCGGGCCGGGGAGCTGTTTTTT. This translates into CSVEDRAGELFF.

DNA of the CDR3: TGTGCTAGTGGTTTGGACCGGGAGGGGCCCCAGCATTTT. As protein: CASGLDREGPQHF. This chain connects TRBV12-5 to TRBJ1-5; D unclear. Per germline, CDR1 LGHNT and CDR2 FRNRAP. This CDR3 has 13 residues. V was shortened by 1 base and J by 9 bases, with 10 bases between the two germline ends.

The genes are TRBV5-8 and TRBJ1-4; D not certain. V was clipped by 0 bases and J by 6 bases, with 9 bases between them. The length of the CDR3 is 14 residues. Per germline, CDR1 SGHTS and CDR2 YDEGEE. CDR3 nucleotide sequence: TGTGCCAGCAGCTTGGGGGTGGAGGATGAAAAACTGTTTTTT. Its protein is CASSLGVEDEKLFF.